This TCR beta chain came from a study of Ad26.COV2.S vaccination and SARS-CoV-2 variants. The protocol was immunoSEQ multiplex PCR, while the TCRdb copy is restricted to in-frame clones and leaves out a portion. The profile shows around 420,000 clones, around 89% of them singletons. As for treatment: approximately 18 received Ad26.COV2.S at low or high dose, single or two shots; several received placebo; per-sample allocation not given. The samples date from day 63 after the first vaccine or placebo injection. This CDR3 is built from 15 residues. Trimming at V came to 6 bases and at J to 6 bases, leaving 7 bases not matched to a gene. Germline lookup yields CDR1 MNHEY and CDR2 SVGAGI. This clone was seen once.

The source was peripheral blood, collected in a trial of Ad26.COV2.S vaccine versus placebo. The chain couples TRBV6-5 to TRBJ2-2, with 10 positions matching TRBD1. The sequence derives from a person between 18 and 60 years old who received the Ad26.COV2.S COVID-19 vaccine or a placebo. This CDR3 reads CASRPGQGLPGELFF. The CDR3 nucleotides read TGTGCCAGCAGGCCGGGACAGGGGCTCCCCGGGGAGCTGTTTTTT.